The T cell receptor (beta chain) described here comes from a study of T-cell memory formation after mild COVID-19. TCRdb itself ran the 5' RACE reads through MiXCR, one entry per CDR3 protein. The table records under 250,000 distinct CDR3 sequences, approximately 9% of them present only once. The study's findings and limits: Still unconfirmed is whether the second-wave clones peaking on day 37 recognized SARS-CoV-2.

The V gene lost 2 bases and the J gene lost 9 bases, with 14 bases spanning the gap. The V gene's germline CDR1 is MRHNA and CDR2 SNTAGT. The CDR3 has 14 residues. This clonotype was seen more than once but under ten times. Its antigen is as yet unknown. Sequences were obtained from PBMCs or a T cell subset sorted from them (not recorded which). This TCR was recovered from a man between 18 and 35 years old who had mild COVID-19 (a few samples of this study predate the infection). Cell type and time point are not known. The chain links TRBV6-4 to TRBJ2-1; a possible D gene is TRBD2 (7 bases). CDR3 region: CASSDIAGAAEQFF. The CDR3 coding sequence is TGTGCCAGCAGTGACATCGCGGGGGCGGCTGAGCAGTTCTTC.